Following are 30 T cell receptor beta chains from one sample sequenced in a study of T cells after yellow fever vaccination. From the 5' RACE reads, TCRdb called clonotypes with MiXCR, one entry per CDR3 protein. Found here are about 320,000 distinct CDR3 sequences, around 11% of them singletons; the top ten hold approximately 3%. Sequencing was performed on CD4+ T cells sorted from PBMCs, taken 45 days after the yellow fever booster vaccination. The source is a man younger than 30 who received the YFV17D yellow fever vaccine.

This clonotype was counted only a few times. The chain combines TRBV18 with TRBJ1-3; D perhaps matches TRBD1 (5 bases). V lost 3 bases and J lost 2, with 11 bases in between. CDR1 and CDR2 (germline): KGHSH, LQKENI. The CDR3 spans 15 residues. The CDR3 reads CASSPVREPGNTIYF. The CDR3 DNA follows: TGTGCCAGCTCACCCGTCAGGGAACCTGGAAACACCATATATTTT.

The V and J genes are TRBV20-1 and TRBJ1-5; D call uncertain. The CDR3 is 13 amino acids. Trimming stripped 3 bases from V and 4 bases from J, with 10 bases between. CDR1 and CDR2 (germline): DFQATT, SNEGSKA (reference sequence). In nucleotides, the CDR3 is TGCAGTGCTAGCGGGAGCCGTAATCAGCCCCAGCATTTT. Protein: CSASGSRNQPQHF.

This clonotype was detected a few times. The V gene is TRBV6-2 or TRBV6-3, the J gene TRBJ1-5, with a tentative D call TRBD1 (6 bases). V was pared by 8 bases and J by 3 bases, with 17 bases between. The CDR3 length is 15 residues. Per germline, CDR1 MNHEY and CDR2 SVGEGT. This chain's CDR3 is CASRLTGGPNQPQHF. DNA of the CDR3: TGTGCCAGCCGCCTTACCGGGGGGCCCAATCAGCCCCAGCATTTT.

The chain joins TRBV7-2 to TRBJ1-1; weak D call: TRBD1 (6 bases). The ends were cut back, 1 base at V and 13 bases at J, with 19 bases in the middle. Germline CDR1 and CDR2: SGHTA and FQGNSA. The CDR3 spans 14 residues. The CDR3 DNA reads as TGTGCCAGCAGCTTAGGACAGGCGATATATTGGGTTTTCTTT. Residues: CASSLGQAIYWVFF.

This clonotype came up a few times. CDR3 bases: TGCAGTGCTAGCGACCGTCCCAGGGCGTACTGCACCTTC. Protein: CSASDRPRAYCTF. The chain is built from TRBV20-1 and TRBJ1-2; tentative D call: TRBD1 (5 bases). V dropped 3 bases and J dropped 13 bases, with 21 bases sitting between them. The germline V gene encodes CDR1 DFQATT and CDR2 SNEGSKA (reference sequence). CDR3 length: 13 residues.

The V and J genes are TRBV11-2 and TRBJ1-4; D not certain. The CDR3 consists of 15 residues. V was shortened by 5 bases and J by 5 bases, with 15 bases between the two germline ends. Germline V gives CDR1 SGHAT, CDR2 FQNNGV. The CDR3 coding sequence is TGTGCCAGCAGCCTCCGGGAGCCTCCCAATGAAAAACTGTTTTTT. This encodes CASSLREPPNEKLFF.

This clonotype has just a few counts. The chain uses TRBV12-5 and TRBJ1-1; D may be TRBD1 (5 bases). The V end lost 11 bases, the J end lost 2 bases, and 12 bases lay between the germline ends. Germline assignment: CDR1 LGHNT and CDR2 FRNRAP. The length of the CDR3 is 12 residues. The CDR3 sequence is CAGGTINTEAFF. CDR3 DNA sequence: TGTGCTGGGGGGACGATAAACACTGAAGCTTTCTTT.

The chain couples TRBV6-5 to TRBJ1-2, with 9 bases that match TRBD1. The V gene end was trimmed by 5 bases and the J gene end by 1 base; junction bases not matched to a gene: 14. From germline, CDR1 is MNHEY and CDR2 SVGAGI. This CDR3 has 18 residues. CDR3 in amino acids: CASSPNSGQGSINYGYTF. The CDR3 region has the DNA TGTGCCAGCAGTCCGAACTCGGGACAGGGATCAATTAACTATGGCTACACCTTC.

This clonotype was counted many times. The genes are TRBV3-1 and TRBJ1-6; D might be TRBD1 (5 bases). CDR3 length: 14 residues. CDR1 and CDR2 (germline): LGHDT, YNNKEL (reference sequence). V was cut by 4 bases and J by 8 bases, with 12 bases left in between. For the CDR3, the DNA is TGTGCCAGCAGCCGCGACGGAGGGGATTCACCCCTCCACTTT. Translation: CASSRDGGDSPLHF.

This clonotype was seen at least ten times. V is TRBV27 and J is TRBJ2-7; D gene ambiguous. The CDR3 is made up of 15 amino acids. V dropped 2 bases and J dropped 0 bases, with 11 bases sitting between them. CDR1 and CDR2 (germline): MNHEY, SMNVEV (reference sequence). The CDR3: CASSLKPQSSYEQYF. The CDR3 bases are TGTGCCAGCAGTTTAAAACCGCAAAGCTCCTACGAGCAGTACTTC.

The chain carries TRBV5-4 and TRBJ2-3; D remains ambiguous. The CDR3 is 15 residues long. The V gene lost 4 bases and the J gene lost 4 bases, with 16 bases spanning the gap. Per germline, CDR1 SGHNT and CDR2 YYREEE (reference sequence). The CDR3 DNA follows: TGTGCCAGCAGCCCCGGGCCTGGGGTGGCAGATACGCAGTATTTT. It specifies CASSPGPGVADTQYF.

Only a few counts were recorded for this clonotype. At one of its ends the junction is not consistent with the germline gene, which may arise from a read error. In nucleotides, the CDR3 is TGTGCCAGCAGCAGGGGGAGACCTGGGGCCAACGCCCTGACTTTC. This codes for CASSRGRPGANALTF. The chain employs TRBV3-1 and TRBJ2-6; maybe TRBD1 (6 bases). The CDR3 is 15 residues long. From germline, CDR1 is LGHDT and CDR2 YNNKEL (reference sequence).

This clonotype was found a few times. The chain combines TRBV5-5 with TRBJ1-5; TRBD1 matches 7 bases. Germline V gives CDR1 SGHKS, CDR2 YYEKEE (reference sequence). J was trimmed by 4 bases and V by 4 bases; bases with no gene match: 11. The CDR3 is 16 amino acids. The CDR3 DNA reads TGTGCCAGCAGCCCGACCCCCAGGGGGTTGAATCAGCCCCAGCATTTT. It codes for CASSPTPRGLNQPQHF.

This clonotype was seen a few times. The CDR3 DNA sequence: TGTGCCAGCAGCCGGGGCGTGTACGAAAAACTGTTTTTT. It codes for CASSRGVYEKLFF. The rearrangement joins TRBV7-9 to TRBJ1-4; the D gene is possibly TRBD1 (5 bases). V was cut by 5 bases and J by 8 bases, with 12 bases left in between. This CDR3 contains 13 residues. In germline, CDR1 is SEHNR, CDR2 FQNEAQ (reference sequence).

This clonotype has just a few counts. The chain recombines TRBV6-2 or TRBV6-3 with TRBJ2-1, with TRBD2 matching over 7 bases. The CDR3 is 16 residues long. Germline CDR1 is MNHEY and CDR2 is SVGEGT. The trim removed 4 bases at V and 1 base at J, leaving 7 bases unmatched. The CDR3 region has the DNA TGTGCCAGCAGTTTTTGGTTGCGGGAGTCCTACAATGAGCAGTTCTTC. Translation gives CASSFWLRESYNEQFF.

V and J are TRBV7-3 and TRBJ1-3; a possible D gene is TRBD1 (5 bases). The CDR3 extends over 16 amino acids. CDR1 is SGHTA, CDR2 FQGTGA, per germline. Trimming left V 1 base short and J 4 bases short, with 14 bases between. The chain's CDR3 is CASSLNAPGTGNTIYF. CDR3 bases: TGTGCCAGCAGCTTAAATGCCCCGGGGACGGGAAACACCATATATTTT. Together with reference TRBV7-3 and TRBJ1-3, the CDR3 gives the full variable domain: GAGVSQTPSNKVTEKGKYVELRCDPISGHTALYWYRQSLGQGPEFLIYFQGTGAADDSGLPNDRFFAVRPEGSVSTLKIQRTERGDSAVYLCASSLNAPGTGNTIYFGEGSWLTVV.

This CDR3 is CASSFDRETQYF. As DNA, the CDR3 is TGCGCCAGCAGCTTTGACAGGGAGACCCAGTACTTC. The chain is built from TRBV5-1 and TRBJ2-5; maybe TRBD1 (6 bases). This CDR3 comprises 12 residues. The V end was cut by 2 bases, the J end by 5 bases, with 7 bases between. CDR1 and CDR2 from the germline V gene are SGHRS and YFSETQ.

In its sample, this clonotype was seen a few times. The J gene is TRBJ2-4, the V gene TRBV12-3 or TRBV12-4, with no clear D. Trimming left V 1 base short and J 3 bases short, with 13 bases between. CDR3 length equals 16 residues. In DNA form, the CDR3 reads TGTGCCAGCAGTTTAGAGATGGTCAGTAACAAAAACATTCAGTACTTC. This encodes CASSLEMVSNKNIQYF.

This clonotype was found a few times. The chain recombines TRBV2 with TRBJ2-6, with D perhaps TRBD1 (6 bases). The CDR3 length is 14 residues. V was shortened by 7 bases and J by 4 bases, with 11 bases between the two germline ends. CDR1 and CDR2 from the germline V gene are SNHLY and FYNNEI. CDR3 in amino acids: CASNRAPGANVLTF. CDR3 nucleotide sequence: TGTGCCAGCAACAGGGCGCCCGGGGCCAACGTCCTGACTTTC.

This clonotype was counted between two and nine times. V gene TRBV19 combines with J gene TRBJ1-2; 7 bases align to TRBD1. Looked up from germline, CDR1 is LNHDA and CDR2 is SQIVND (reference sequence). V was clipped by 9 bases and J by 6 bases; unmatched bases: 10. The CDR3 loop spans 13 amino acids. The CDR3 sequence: CASSGDRANGYTF. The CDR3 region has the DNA TGTGCCAGCTCCGGCGACAGGGCGAATGGCTACACCTTC.

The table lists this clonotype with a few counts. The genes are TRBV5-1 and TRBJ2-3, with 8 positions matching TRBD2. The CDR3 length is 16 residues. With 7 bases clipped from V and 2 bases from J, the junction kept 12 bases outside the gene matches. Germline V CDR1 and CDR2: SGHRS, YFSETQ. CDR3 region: CASGPHGGAPTDTQYF. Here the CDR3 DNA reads TGCGCCAGCGGCCCCCACGGGGGGGCCCCCACAGATACGCAGTATTTT.

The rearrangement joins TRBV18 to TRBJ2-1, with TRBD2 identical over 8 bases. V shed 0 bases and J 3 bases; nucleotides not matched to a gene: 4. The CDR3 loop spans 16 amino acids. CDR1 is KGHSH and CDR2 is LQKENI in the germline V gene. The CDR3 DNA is TGTGCCAGCTCACCACCTAGCGGGACCAACTACAATGAGCAGTTCTTC. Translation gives CASSPPSGTNYNEQFF. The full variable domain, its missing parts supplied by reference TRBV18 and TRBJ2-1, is NAGVMQNPRHLVRRRGQEARLRCSPMKGHSHVYWYRQLPEEGLKFMVYLQKENIIDESGMPKERFSAEFPKEGPSILRIQQVVRGDSAAYFCASSPPSGTNYNEQFFGPGTRLTVL.

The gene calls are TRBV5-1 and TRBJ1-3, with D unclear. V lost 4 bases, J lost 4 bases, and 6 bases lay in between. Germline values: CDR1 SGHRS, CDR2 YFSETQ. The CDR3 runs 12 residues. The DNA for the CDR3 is TGCGCCAGCAGCGAGCCGGGAAACACCATATATTTT. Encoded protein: CASSEPGNTIYF.

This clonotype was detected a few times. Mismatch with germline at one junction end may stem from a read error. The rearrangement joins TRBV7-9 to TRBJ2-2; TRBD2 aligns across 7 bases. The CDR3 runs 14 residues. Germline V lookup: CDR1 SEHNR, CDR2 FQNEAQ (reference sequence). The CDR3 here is CASSSPGSGELFHF. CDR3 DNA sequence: TGTGCCAGCAGCTCCCCGGGGAGCGGGGAGCTGTTTCACTTT.

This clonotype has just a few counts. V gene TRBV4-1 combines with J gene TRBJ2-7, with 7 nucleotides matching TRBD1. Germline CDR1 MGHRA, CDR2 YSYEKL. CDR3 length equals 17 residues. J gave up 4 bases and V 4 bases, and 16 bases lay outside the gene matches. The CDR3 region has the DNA TGCGCCAGCAGCCCCTCTCGGGCCGGGACAGATTCTTACGAGCAGTACTTC. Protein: CASSPSRAGTDSYEQYF.

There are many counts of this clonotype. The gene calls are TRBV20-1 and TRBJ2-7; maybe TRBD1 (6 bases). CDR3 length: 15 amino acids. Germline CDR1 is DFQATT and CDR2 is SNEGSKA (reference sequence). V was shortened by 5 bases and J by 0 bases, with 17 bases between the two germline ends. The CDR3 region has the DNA TGCAGTGCTCGTCCTACAGGGATGATCTCCTACGAGCAGTACTTC. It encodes CSARPTGMISYEQYF.

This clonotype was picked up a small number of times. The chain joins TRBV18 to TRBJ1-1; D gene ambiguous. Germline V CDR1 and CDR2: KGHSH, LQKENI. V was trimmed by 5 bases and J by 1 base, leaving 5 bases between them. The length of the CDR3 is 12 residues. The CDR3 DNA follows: TGTGCCAGCTCATCCAAGAACACTGAAGCTTTCTTT. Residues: CASSSKNTEAFF.

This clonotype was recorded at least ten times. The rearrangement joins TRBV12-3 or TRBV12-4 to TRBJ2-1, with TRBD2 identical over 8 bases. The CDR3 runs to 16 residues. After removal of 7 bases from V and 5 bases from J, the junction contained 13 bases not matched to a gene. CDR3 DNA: TGTGCCAGCATCCTCCAAGGGCTAGCGGGTAACAATGAGCAGTTCTTC. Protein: CASILQGLAGNNEQFF.

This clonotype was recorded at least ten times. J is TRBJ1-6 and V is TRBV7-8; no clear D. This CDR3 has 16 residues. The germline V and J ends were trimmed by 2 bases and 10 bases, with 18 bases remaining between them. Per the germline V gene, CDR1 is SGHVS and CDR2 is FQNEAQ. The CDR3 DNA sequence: TGTGCCAGCAGCTTACCTGGGCCTTCACAGAGATCACCCCTCCACTTT. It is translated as CASSLPGPSQRSPLHF.

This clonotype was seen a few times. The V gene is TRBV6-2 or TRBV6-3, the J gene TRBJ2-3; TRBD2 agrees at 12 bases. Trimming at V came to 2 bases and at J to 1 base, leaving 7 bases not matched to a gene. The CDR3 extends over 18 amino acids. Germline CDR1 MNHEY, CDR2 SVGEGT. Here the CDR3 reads CASSYRSRLAGGTDTQYF. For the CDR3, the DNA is TGTGCCAGCAGTTACCGATCCAGACTAGCGGGGGGCACAGATACGCAGTATTTT.